This note documents a single T cell receptor beta chain sequence. The antigen remains undetermined. The sample comes from a study of cytomegalovirus exposure and HLA in healthy donors. Study-wide findings and caveats: Cytomegalovirus status was reportedly diagnosed by the classifier with high specificity and sensitivity. Within an earlier analysis, most TCR beta V segments proved productive either about 90% or about 30% of the time.

CDR1 is MNHEY, CDR2 SVGAGI, per germline. CDR3 length: 13 amino acids. Trimming cost V 5 bases and J 3 bases, with 10 bases left between them. 13 Jbeta primers and 60 Vbeta primers were used for the PCR. The data were produced by immunoSEQ multiplex PCR, yet TCRdb's version contains in-frame clones alone and is incomplete. This sample has roughly 200,000 clones; 79% occur once, and the top ten carry over 1.5%. The chain employs TRBV6-5 and TRBJ1-1; a possible D gene is TRBD1 (5 bases). This sequence originates from a girl aged 5 to 17 in good health and CMV-seropositive. The sample consisted of PBMCs. This CDR3 reads CASSPGFYTEAFF. The CDR3 nucleotides are TGTGCCAGCAGTCCAGGGTTTTACACTGAAGCTTTCTTT.